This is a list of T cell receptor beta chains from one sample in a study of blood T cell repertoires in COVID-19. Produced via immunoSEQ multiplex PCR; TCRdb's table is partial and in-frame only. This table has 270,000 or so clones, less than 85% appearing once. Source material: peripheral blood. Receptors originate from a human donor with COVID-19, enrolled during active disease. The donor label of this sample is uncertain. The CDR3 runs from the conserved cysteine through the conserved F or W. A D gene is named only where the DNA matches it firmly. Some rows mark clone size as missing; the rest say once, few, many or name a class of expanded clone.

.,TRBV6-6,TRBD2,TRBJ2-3,CASSPQGLAGGGTDTQYF,TGTGCCAGCAGTCCCCAAGGACTAGCGGGAGGTGGCACAGATACGCAGTATTTT
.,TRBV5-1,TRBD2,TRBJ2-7,CASSWTSGKTGSYEQYF,TGCGCCAGCAGCTGGACTAGCGGGAAAACCGGGTCCTACGAGCAGTACTTC
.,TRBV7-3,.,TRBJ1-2,CASSGLLQGAYGYTF,TGTGCCAGCAGCGGTCTCTTACAGGGTGCCTATGGCTACACCTTC
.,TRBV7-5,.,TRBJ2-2,CARSPGGELFF,TGTGCCAGAAGCCCGGGGGGGGAGCTGTTTTTT
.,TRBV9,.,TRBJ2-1,CASSVQTRDEQFF,TGTGCCAGCAGCGTTCAGACTAGAGATGAGCAGTTCTTC
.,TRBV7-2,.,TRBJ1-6,CASSLYSSYNSPLHF,TGTGCCAGCAGCCTTTACAGCTCCTATAATTCACCCCTCCACTTT
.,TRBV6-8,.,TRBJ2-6,CASSYLDRTPSGANVLTF,TGTGCCAGCAGTTACCTAGACAGGACCCCCTCTGGGGCCAACGTCCTGACTTTC
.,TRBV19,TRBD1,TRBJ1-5,CASSTGQGRGSNQPQHF,TGTGCCAGTAGTACCGGACAGGGACGTGGGAGCAATCAGCCCCAGCATTTT
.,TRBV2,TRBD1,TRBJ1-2,CASSIGQGGFSGGYTF,TGTGCCAGCAGTATCGGACAGGGGGGGTTTTCGGGTGGCTACACCTTC
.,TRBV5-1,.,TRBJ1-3,CASSLSGTSGNTIYF,TGCGCCAGCAGCTTGAGCGGGACCTCTGGAAACACCATATATTTT
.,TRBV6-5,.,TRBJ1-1,CASSQGMNTEAFF,TGTGCCAGCAGTCAGGGCATGAACACTGAAGCTTTCTTT
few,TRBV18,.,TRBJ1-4,CASYKDSTPEKLFF,TGTGCCAGCTACAAGGACTCGACACCCGAAAAACTGTTTTTT
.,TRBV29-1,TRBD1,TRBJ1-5,CSALTFGQGDQPQHF,TGCAGCGCTTTAACCTTCGGACAGGGTGATCAGCCCCAGCATTTT
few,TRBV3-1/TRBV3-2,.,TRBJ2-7,CASSRALTSYEQYF,TGTGCCAGCAGCCGGGCACTTACTTCCTACGAGCAGTACTTC
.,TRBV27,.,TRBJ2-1,CASSSRSYNEQFF,TGTGCCAGCAGTTCCCGTTCCTACAATGAGCAGTTCTTC
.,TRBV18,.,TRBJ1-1,CASSPGATSTEAFF,TGTGCCAGCTCACCAGGGGCCACGAGCACTGAAGCTTTCTTT
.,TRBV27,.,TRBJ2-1,CASSLDLAGSYNEQFF,TGTGCCAGCAGTCTGGATTTGGCAGGGTCCTACAATGAGCAGTTCTTC
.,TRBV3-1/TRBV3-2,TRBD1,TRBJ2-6,CASSPRGTGAPGANVLTF,TGTGCCAGCAGCCCCCGGGGGACAGGGGCTCCCGGGGCCAACGTCCTGACTTTC
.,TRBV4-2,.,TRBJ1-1,CASSQPQWGAEAFF,TGTGCCAGCAGCCAACCTCAATGGGGCGCTGAAGCTTTCTTT
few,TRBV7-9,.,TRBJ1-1,CASSLEAGGAEAFF,TGTGCCAGCAGCTTAGAGGCGGGAGGGGCTGAAGCTTTCTTT
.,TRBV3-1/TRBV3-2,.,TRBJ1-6,CASSQERQTPLHF,TGTGCCAGCAGCCAAGAGAGGCAGACACCCCTCCACTTT
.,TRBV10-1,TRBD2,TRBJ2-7,CASNPSYRGSGRWTYEQYF,TGCGCCAGCAACCCATCCTACCGGGGGAGCGGGAGATGGACCTACGAGCAGTACTTC